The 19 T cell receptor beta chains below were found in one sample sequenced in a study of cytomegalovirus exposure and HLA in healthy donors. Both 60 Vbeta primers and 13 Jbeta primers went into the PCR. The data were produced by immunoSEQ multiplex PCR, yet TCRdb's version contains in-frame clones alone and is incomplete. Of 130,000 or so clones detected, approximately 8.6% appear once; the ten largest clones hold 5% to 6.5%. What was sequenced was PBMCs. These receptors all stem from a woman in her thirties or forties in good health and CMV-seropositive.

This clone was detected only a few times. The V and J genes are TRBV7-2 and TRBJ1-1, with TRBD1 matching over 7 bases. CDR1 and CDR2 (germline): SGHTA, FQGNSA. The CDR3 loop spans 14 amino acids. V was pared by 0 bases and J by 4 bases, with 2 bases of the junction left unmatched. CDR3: CASSLAGGGTEAFF. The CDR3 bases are TGTGCCAGCAGCTTAGCAGGGGGCGGCACTGAAGCTTTCTTT.

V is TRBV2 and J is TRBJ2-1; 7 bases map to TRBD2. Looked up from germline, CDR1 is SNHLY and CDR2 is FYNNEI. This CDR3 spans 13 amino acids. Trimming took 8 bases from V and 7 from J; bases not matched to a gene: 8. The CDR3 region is CASGREAINEQFF. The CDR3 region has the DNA TGTGCCAGCGGCCGGGAGGCCATAAATGAGCAGTTCTTC.

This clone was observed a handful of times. CDR3 DNA: TGTGCCATCAGTGCAAGGATGACTAGCGGGGATGGCACAGATACGCAGTATTTT. Its protein is CAISARMTSGDGTDTQYF. The V call is TRBV10-3, the J call TRBJ2-3; 11 nucleotides agree with TRBD2. CDR3 length equals 18 residues. V lost 4 bases to trimming and J lost 1 base; unmatched junction nucleotides: 10. CDR1 is ENHRY, CDR2 SYGVKD, per germline.

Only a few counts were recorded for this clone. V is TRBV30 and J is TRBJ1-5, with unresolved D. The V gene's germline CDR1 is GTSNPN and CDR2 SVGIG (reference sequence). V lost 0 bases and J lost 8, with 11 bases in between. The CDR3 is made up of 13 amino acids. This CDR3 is CAWSVRGREPQHF. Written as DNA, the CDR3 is TGTGCCTGGAGTGTTCGGGGTAGGGAGCCCCAGCATTTT.

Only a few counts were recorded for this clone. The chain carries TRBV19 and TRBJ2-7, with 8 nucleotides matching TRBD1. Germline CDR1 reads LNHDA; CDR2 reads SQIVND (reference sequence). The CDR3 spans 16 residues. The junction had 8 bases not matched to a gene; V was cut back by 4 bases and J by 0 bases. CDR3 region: CASSTPGGISSYEQYF. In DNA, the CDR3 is TGTGCCAGTAGTACTCCAGGGGGCATTAGCTCCTACGAGCAGTACTTC.

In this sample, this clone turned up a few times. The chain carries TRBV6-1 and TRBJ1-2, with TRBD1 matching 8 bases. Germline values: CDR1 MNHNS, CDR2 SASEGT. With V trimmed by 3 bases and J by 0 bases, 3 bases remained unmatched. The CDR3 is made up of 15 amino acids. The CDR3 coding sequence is TGTGCCAGCAGTGAGGGGGGACAGGCTAACTATGGCTACACCTTC. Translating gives CASSEGGQANYGYTF.

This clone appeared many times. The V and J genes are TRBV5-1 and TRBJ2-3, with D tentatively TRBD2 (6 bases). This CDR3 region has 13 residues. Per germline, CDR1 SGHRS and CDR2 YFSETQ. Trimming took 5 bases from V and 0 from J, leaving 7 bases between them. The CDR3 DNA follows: TGCGCCAGCAGTAGCGGTAGCACAGATACGCAGTATTTT. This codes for CASSSGSTDTQYF. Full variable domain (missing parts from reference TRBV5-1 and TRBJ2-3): KAGVTQTPRYLIKTRGQQVTLSCSPISGHRSVSWYQQTPGQGLQFLFEYFSETQRNKGNFPGRFSGRQFSNSRSEMNVSTLELGDSALYLCASSSGSTDTQYFGPGTRLTVL.

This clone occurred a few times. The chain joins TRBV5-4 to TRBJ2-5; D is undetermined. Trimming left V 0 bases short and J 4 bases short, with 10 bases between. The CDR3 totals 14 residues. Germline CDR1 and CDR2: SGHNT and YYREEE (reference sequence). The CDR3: CASSLVPRAETQYF. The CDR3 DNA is TGTGCCAGCAGCTTGGTCCCACGAGCAGAGACCCAGTACTTC.

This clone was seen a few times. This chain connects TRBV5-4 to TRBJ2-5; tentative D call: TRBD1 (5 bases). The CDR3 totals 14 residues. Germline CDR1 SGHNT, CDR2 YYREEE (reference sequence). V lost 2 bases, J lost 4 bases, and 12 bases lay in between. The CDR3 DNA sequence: TGTGCCAGCAGCTTAGGAACCCAGGGAGAGACCCAGTACTTC. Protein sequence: CASSLGTQGETQYF.

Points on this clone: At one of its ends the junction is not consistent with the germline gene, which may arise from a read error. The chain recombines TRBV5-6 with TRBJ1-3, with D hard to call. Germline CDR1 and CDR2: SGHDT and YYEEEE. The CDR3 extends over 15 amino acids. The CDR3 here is CASSLAGRSGNAIYF. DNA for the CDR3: TGTGCCAGCAGCTTGGCCGGGAGGTCTGGAAACGCCATATATTTT.

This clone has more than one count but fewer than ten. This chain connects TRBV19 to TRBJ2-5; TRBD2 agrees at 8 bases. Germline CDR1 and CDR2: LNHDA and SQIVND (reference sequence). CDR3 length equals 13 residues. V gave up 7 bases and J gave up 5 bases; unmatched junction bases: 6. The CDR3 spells CASKPGLDETQYF. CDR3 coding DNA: TGTGCCAGTAAACCGGGACTAGACGAGACCCAGTACTTC.

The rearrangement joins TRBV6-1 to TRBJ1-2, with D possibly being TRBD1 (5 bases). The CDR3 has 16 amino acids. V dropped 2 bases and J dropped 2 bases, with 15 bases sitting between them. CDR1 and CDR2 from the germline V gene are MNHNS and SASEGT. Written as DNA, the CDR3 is TGTGCCAGCAGTGAATCCGTTTCAGGGTGGAACTATGGCTACACCTTC. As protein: CASSESVSGWNYGYTF.

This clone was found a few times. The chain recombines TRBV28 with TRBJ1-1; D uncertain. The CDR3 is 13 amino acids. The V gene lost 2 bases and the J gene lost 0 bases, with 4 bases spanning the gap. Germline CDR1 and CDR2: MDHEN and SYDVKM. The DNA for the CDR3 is TGTGCCAGCAGTTTAACAGTGAACACTGAAGCTTTCTTT. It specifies CASSLTVNTEAFF.

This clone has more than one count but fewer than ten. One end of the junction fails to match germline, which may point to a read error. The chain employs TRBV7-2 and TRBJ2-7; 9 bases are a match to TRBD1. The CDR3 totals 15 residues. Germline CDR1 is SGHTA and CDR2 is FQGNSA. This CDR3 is CASSLAGTGFSEQYF. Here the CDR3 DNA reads TGTGCCAGCAGCCTAGCAGGGACAGGGTTTAGCGAGCAGTACTTC.

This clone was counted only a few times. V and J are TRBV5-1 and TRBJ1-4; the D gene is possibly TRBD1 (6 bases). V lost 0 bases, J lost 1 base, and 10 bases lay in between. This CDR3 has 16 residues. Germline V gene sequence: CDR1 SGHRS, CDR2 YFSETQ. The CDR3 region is CASSLEGVETNEKLFF. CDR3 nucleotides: TGCGCCAGCAGCTTGGAGGGGGTTGAAACTAATGAAAAACTGTTTTTT.

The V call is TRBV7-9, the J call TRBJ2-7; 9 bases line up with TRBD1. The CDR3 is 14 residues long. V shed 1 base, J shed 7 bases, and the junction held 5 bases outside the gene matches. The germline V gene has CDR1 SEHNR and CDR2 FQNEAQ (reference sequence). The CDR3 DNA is TGTGCCAGCAGCTTAGGGGGGACAGGGAAAGAGCAGTACTTC. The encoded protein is CASSLGGTGKEQYF.

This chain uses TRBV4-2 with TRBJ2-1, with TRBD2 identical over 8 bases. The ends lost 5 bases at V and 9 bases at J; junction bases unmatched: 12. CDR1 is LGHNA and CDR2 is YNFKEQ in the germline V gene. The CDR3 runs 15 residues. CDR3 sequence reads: CASSSGVAGTPEQFF. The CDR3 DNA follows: TGTGCCAGCAGCTCCGGAGTAGCGGGGACCCCTGAGCAGTTCTTC.

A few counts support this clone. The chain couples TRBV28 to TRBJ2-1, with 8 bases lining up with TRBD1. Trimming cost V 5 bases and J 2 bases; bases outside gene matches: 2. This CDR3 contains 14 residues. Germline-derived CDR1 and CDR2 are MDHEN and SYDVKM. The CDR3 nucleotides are TGTGCCAGCAGTCGGACAGGGCCCTACAATGAGCAGTTCTTC. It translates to CASSRTGPYNEQFF.

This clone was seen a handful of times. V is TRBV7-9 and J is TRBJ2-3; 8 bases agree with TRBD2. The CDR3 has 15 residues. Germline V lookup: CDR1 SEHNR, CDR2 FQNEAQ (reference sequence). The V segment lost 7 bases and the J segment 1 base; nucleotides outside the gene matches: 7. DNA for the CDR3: TGTGCCAGCATTACCGGGGGGGCAGGCACAGATACGCAGTATTTT. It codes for CASITGGAGTDTQYF.